A single sample gave rise to the 23 T cell receptor beta chains below, sequenced in a study of T cell responses to AZD1222 COVID-19 vaccine. Clones were sequenced by immunoSEQ multiplex PCR, and TCRdb holds only the in-frame ones, with some missing. This table has around 160,000 clones, about 93% appearing once. The sample was peripheral blood, taken on day 0 of AZD1222 vaccination. Source of these receptors: an adult in good health.

This rearrangement joins TRBV25-1 to TRBJ1-2; 7 bases match TRBD1. The germline V gene encodes CDR1 MGHDK and CDR2 SYGVNS. This CDR3 is 14 amino acids long. The trim removed 2 bases at V and 3 bases at J, leaving 3 bases unmatched. The CDR3 region is CASSEDRDDYGYTF. The CDR3 region has the DNA TGTGCCAGCAGTGAAGACAGGGACGACTATGGCTACACCTTC.

The V gene is TRBV23-1, the J gene TRBJ2-6, with D possibly matching TRBD2 (6 bases). TRBV23-1 is treated as an ORF (open reading frame) with a function not yet certain. V lost 6 bases, J lost 0 bases, and 15 bases lay in between. The CDR3 has 17 amino acids. The CDR3 DNA reads TGCGCCAGCAGCCCCGGGACTCGCAGCTCTGGGGCCAACGTCCTGACTTTC. It yields the protein CASSPGTRSSGANVLTF.

The chain has TRBV10-3 and TRBJ2-7; the match to TRBD1 covers 9 bases. The V gene's germline CDR1 is ENHRY and CDR2 SYGVKD. The CDR3 loop spans 15 amino acids. V lost 6 bases and J lost 4; bases outside the gene matches: 10. The CDR3 sequence is CAISPLTGGLYEQYF. In DNA, the CDR3 is TGTGCCATCAGCCCCCTGACAGGGGGTCTATACGAGCAGTACTTC.

The table lists this clone with a few counts. The V call is TRBV11-3, the J call TRBJ2-7; D tentatively reads TRBD1 or TRBD2 (5 bases each). Germline V gives CDR1 SGHNT, CDR2 YENEEA. The CDR3 totals 14 residues. Trimming took off 4 bases at V and 0 bases at J, with 10 bases between the two ends. CDR3 sequence reads: CASSSRGSSYEQYF. The DNA of the CDR3 is TGTGCCAGCAGCTCGAGGGGCAGCTCCTACGAGCAGTACTTC.

V is TRBV13 and J is TRBJ1-2; TRBD1 is a possible D gene (5 bases). Germline V lookup: CDR1 PRHDT, CDR2 FYEKMQ (reference sequence). V lost 3 bases, J lost 6 bases, and 11 bases lay in between. This CDR3 comprises 13 residues. This CDR3 reads CASSLGWGNGYTF. The CDR3 DNA reads as TGTGCCAGCAGCTTGGGATGGGGGAATGGCTACACCTTC.

This chain links TRBV5-1 with TRBJ1-2; D is unclear. CDR1 SGHRS and CDR2 YFSETQ come from the germline V gene. There are 14 residues in the CDR3. The V end was cut by 4 bases, the J end by 3 bases, with 13 bases between. CDR3 amino acids: CASSPVGRDYGYTF. The CDR3 region has the DNA TGCGCCAGCAGCCCGGTGGGGAGGGACTATGGCTACACCTTC. The entire variable domain, with the rest obtained from reference TRBV5-1 and TRBJ1-2, is as follows: KAGVTQTPRYLIKTRGQQVTLSCSPISGHRSVSWYQQTPGQGLQFLFEYFSETQRNKGNFPGRFSGRQFSNSRSEMNVSTLELGDSALYLCASSPVGRDYGYTFGSGTRLTVV.

The V call is TRBV10-3, the J call TRBJ1-1; no clear D gene. The germline V gene has CDR1 ENHRY and CDR2 SYGVKD. Trimming stripped 0 bases from V and 0 bases from J, with 8 bases between. The CDR3 loop spans 15 amino acids. The CDR3 protein is CAISESSVLNTEAFF. CDR3 sequence (DNA): TGTGCCATCAGTGAGTCATCAGTATTGAACACTGAAGCTTTCTTT.

This chain uses TRBV3-1 (or the pseudogene TRBV3-2) with TRBJ2-5; D may correspond to TRBD1 or TRBD2 (5 bases each). The CDR3 extends over 16 amino acids. Germline values: CDR1 LGHDT, CDR2 YNNKEL (reference sequence). V lost 4 bases to trimming and J lost 5 bases, with 20 bases between them. CDR3 in amino acids: CASSPGLRGSGETQYF. The CDR3 DNA reads TGTGCCAGCAGCCCGGGGCTGAGAGGGAGTGGGGAGACCCAGTACTTC.

V gene TRBV2 combines with J gene TRBJ1-1; D may be TRBD1 (6 bases). Looked up from germline, CDR1 is SNHLY and CDR2 is FYNNEI. CDR3 length equals 14 residues. V lost 5 bases, J lost 1 base, and 11 bases lay in between. CDR3 nucleotides: TGTGCCAGCAGTTTCGAGACAGGGAACACTGAAGCTTTCTTT. It translates to CASSFETGNTEAFF.

This chain links TRBV11-1 with TRBJ2-1, with D perhaps matching TRBD2 (6 bases). Germline loops: CDR1 SGHAT, CDR2 FQDESV (reference sequence). This CDR3 contains 13 residues. V lost 3 bases and J 10 bases, leaving 13 bases between the germline ends. The CDR3 DNA reads as TGTGCCAGCAGCTTGAGGAGGGCCCGAGAGCAGTTCTTC. Translation gives CASSLRRAREQFF.

This chain uses TRBV12-3 or TRBV12-4 with TRBJ1-1, with D perhaps matching TRBD1 (5 bases). The CDR3 extends over 12 amino acids. Trimming took off 7 bases at V and 3 bases at J, with 9 bases between the two ends. The CDR3 DNA reads as TGTGCCAGCAAACAGGATTACACTGAAGCTTTCTTT. It yields the protein CASKQDYTEAFF.

A single count supports this clone. The rearrangement joins TRBV7-2 to TRBJ2-7; D is unclear. Germline V gene data show CDR1 as SGHTA and CDR2 as FQGNSA. There are 14 residues in the CDR3. V shed 1 base and J shed 2 bases, with 9 bases lying between them. This CDR3 is CASSLVGGTYEQYF. The CDR3 DNA sequence: TGTGCCAGCAGCTTAGTGGGCGGAACCTACGAGCAGTACTTC. Drawing the rest from reference TRBV7-2 and TRBJ2-7, the complete variable domain is GAGVSQSPSNKVTEKGKDVELRCDPISGHTALYWYRQSLGQGLEFLIYFQGNSAPDKSGLPSDRFSAERTGGSVSTLTIQRTQQEDSAVYLCASSLVGGTYEQYFGPGTRLTVT.

The chain employs TRBV11-2 and TRBJ2-3, with 9 bases matching TRBD1. V shed 3 bases, J shed 4 bases, and the junction held 8 bases outside the gene matches. CDR1 is SGHAT, CDR2 FQNNGV, per germline. The CDR3 is 16 amino acids. The CDR3 region is CASSFIRDRAADTQYF. The CDR3 region has the DNA TGTGCCAGCAGCTTCATCCGGGACAGGGCAGCAGATACGCAGTATTTT.

The chain carries TRBV3-1 (or the pseudogene TRBV3-2) and TRBJ1-1; no clear D gene. CDR1 is LGHDT, CDR2 YNNKEL, per germline (reference sequence). V gave up 1 base and J gave up 5 bases, with 11 bases separating them. The CDR3 consists of 14 residues. In nucleotides, the CDR3 is TGTGCCAGCAGCCAAGTGGGCAGCGCGACTGAAGCTTTCTTT. It codes for CASSQVGSATEAFF.

This chain's CDR3 is CASSETSEDNEQFF. CDR3 in DNA: TGCGCCAGCAGTGAGACTAGCGAGGACAATGAGCAGTTCTTC. The rearrangement uses TRBV10-1 and TRBJ2-1, with TRBD2 matching over 7 bases. CDR1 WNHNN and CDR2 SYGVQD come from the germline V gene (reference sequence). Trimming at V came to 2 bases and at J to 5 bases, leaving 3 bases not matched to a gene. The CDR3 consists of 14 residues.

This chain uses TRBV7-6 with TRBJ1-6; TRBD1 matches 7 bases. The CDR3 extends over 19 amino acids. Losses at the gene ends were 1 base for V and 4 bases for J; bases not matched to a gene: 13. Germline CDR1 is SGHVS and CDR2 is FNYEAQ. The CDR3: CASSLDGVYPDRYNSPLHF. The CDR3 coding sequence is TGTGCCAGCAGCTTAGATGGAGTCTACCCGGACAGGTATAATTCACCCCTCCACTTT.

The chain joins TRBV13 to TRBJ2-4; 8 positions match TRBD1. This CDR3 has 16 residues. Per germline, CDR1 PRHDT and CDR2 FYEKMQ (reference sequence). V dropped 4 bases and J dropped 12; count of bases not matched to a gene: 17. CDR3 sequence reads: CASSYLRGRLGTDQYF. Here the CDR3 DNA reads TGTGCCAGCAGCTATCTCAGGGGGCGCTTAGGTACTGATCAGTACTTC.

The rearrangement links TRBV4-1 to TRBJ2-1, with no clear D. V dropped 0 bases and J dropped 4 bases, with 7 bases sitting between them. This CDR3 is 14 amino acids long. Germline V gene lookup returns CDR1 MGHRA and CDR2 YSYEKL. The CDR3 sequence is CASSQDGRYNEQFF. CDR3 nucleotide sequence: TGCGCCAGCAGCCAAGATGGGCGATACAATGAGCAGTTCTTC.

The chain couples TRBV7-3 to TRBJ2-7, with D possibly being TRBD1 (5 bases). V was clipped by 1 base and J by 2 bases, with 9 bases between them. The germline V gene encodes CDR1 SGHTA and CDR2 FQGTGA. This CDR3 spans 14 amino acids. CDR3 loop: CASSLSAGTYEQYF. The CDR3 DNA follows: TGTGCCAGCAGCTTAAGCGCAGGGACCTACGAGCAGTACTTC.

The chain is built from TRBV9 and TRBJ1-1; the D is unclear. This CDR3 is 12 amino acids long. With 4 bases removed from V and 4 bases from J, the gap between germline ends came to 8 bases. Germline lookup yields CDR1 SGDLS and CDR2 YYNGEE. In DNA form, the CDR3 reads TGTGCCAGCAGCCGGGTTGGCACTGAAGCTTTCTTT. This encodes CASSRVGTEAFF.

This chain's CDR3 is CASSGGSGTEQFF. The CDR3 nucleotides are TGTGCCAGCAGTGGGGGGAGCGGAACTGAGCAGTTCTTC. The rearrangement links TRBV2 to TRBJ2-1; D may correspond to TRBD1 or TRBD2 (5 bases each). This CDR3 has 13 amino acids. With 4 bases removed from V and 9 bases from J, the gap between germline ends came to 13 bases. In germline, CDR1 is SNHLY, CDR2 FYNNEI.

The rearrangement uses TRBV5-1 and TRBJ2-5; D not resolved. Germline CDR1 SGHRS, CDR2 YFSETQ. This CDR3 has 15 residues. V was trimmed by 0 bases and J by 1 base, leaving 10 bases between them. CDR3 protein: CASSLAPGTQETQYF. The CDR3 DNA is TGCGCCAGCAGCTTGGCCCCGGGTACCCAAGAGACCCAGTACTTC.

The table lists this clone with a count of one. V and J are TRBV5-1 and TRBJ1-1; D ambiguous. Between the trimmed V and J ends, which lost 4 bases and 1 base, there was a span of 11 bases. The CDR3 is 14 residues long. Germline lookup yields CDR1 SGHRS and CDR2 YFSETQ. CDR3 sequence reads: CASSVTPPNTEAFF. The CDR3 DNA reads TGCGCCAGCAGCGTGACACCTCCGAACACTGAAGCTTTCTTT.